Here is one T cell receptor (beta chain) with its context. Its antigen remains unknown. The data were taken from a study of OX40 agonist ivuxolimab in advanced cancers. Overall study: Patients in dose escalation had liver, melanoma, kidney or head and neck cancers. The study, taken as a whole, reports: Researchers report that CD8+ T cells had, on average, more expanded clones than CD4+.

The CDR3 length is 11 residues. Germline assignment: CDR1 DFQATT and CDR2 SNEGSKA (reference sequence). V was trimmed by 6 bases and J by 2 bases, leaving 8 bases between them. Baseline, cycle 4 day 1, and cycle 7 day 1 were the blood sampling points. Measured with immunoSEQ multiplex PCR; TCRdb has only the in-frame clones, and not every one. The data contain roughly 34,000 clones, 84% of them seen just once; the ten biggest clones take up approximately 1.8%. The chain has TRBV20-1 and TRBJ2-7; no firm D call. Sequencing was performed on CD4+ or CD8+ T cells sorted from blood, taken in a trial of the OX40 agonist ivuxolimab. The TCR comes from an adult with an advanced solid tumor such as melanoma, head and neck, liver or kidney cancer. CDR3 sequence: CSADRTYEQYF. The CDR3 DNA sequence: TGCAGTGCAGACCGCACCTACGAGCAGTACTTC.